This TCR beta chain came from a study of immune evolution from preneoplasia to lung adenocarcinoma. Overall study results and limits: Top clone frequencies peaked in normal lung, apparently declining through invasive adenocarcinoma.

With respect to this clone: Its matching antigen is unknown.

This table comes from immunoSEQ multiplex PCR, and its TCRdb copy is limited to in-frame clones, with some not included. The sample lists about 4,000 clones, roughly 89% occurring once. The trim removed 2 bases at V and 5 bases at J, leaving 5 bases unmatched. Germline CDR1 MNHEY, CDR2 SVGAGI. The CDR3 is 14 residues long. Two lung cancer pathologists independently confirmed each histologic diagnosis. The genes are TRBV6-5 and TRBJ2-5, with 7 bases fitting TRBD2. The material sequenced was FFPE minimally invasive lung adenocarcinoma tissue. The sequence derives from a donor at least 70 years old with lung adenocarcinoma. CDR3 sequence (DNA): TGTGCCAGCAGTTACCGCGGGAGTGACGAGACCCAGTACTTC. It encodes CASSYRGSDETQYF.